This T cell receptor beta chain was obtained from a study of T-cell memory formation after mild COVID-19 (dated by TCRdb to the early 2020s). Turning to the overall study: Most TCR sequence clusters were specific to one of the two donors. In two donors, T-cell clones that expanded and contracted after mild COVID-19 were followed by sequencing TCRalpha and TCRbeta repertoires longitudinally. The cohort comprised two young, previously healthy adult volunteers, one female and one male.

Study-wide findings and limitations: Clones contracting from day 15 to 85 had balanced CD4/CD8 phenotypes, while a second wave expanding from day 15 to 37 was biased towards CD4+. Some responding clones were detected in pre-infection memory, which suggested that pre-existing cross-reactive memory T cells had joined the SARS-CoV-2 response. The study covered only a couple of mild cases, and larger cohorts including severe cases with pre-infection samples were considered necessary. Contracting CD4+ clones were located mainly in the CM and EM memory subsets, whereas CD8+ clones were found to be enriched in EMRA. SARS-CoV-2 specificity was not confirmed for the second-wave clones peaking on day 37.

Worth noting for this clonotype: Its antigen remains unidentified. One base away there is no much larger clone; base qualities are not given.

The sequencer listed for this sample is Illumina NovaSeq 6000. TCRalpha and TCRbeta cDNA libraries were built by 5'RACE with constant-segment primers, adding sample barcodes and unique molecular identifiers. Trizol reagent was used to extract RNA from every sample. Amplification of the libraries took two PCR steps, and the second step added a second sample barcode plus Illumina TruSeq adapters. The libraries were sequenced on an Illumina NovaSeq using 2 x 150 bp paired-end reads. The original methods were these. With migec v1.2.7, reads were demultiplexed and then collapsed into UMI-guided consensus sequences. Using mixcr v2.1.11, UMI consensuses were aligned to TRA and TRB V and J templates and then assembled into clonotypes. A clonotype was counted as expanded or contracted only when both edgeR and NoisET called the clonotype significant, with the noise models trained on biological replicates. edgeR calls used a false discovery rate-adjusted p below 0.01 and a log2 fold-change threshold of 1. As an exploratory analysis of dynamics, max-normalized trajectories of the 1000 most abundant clonotypes were examined with PCA combined with hierarchical clustering. Separately sequenced CD4+ and CD8+ repertoires were used to assign the CD4 or CD8 phenotype of responding clones. TCRdb itself trimmed the public reads at Q25 with fastp, ran MiXCR and retained productive beta chains. Each entry merges the rows of one CDR3 protein and shows their most common DNA and genes. The V and J calls here are based on TCRdb, not the publication. The sample includes over 350,000 distinct CDR3 sequences, with roughly 15% observed a single time. The ten biggest clones cover about 22% of the sample.

Ficoll-Paque density gradient centrifugation was the method used to isolate PBMCs. Clipping removes 5 bases from V and 2 bases from J, with 2 as the unmatched junction base count. CDR1 and CDR2 are drawn from the germline V gene (reference sequence): MNHEY, SMNVEV. The CDR3 starts with the cysteine, ends with the valine, and has 14 residues. Here the CDR3 DNA is all that survives: 42 bases in frame from base 1. Sample: PBMCs or a T cell subset sorted from them (not recorded which). The chain is assembled from TRBV27 and TRBJ2-7, with 11 central nucleotides matching TRBD1. The TCR sequence derives from a man aged 18 to 30 who had mild COVID-19 (a few samples of this study predate the infection). The sample titles of this study are shuffled in the database, so cell type and time point are left out; the donor was told from shared clones. The DNA is TGTGCCAGCAGTCAGGGACAGGGGGCCTACGAGCAGTACGTC. Its protein product is CASSQGQGAYEQYV.